The clone carrying this T cell receptor (beta chain) was seen many times. This sample is part of a study of molecular identifiers for immune sequencing clone quantification. The sorting of naive CD8 T cells used the CD8+CD4-CCR7+CD45RA+ phenotype. CDR1 is SGHTA, CDR2 FQGTGA, per germline. The CDR3 spans 13 residues. V lost 3 bases, J lost 4 bases, and 6 bases lay in between. TCRdb called the PCR reads again in MiXCR, with one record for every CDR3 protein. This table holds 85,000 to 95,000 distinct CDR3 sequences, under 20% found once. J is TRBJ2-2 and V is TRBV7-3; the D is unclear. This receptor was identified in a human donor in good health. Some libraries in this study had Jurkat cell RNA spiked in. Sequencing was performed on naive CD8+ T cells from blood, with Jurkat cell RNA spiked in. The subset denotes: FACS-sorted CD8+CD4-CCR7+CD45RA+ naive T cells. The CDR3 is CASSLSSTGELFF. CDR3 in DNA: TGTGCCAGCAGCTTGAGTAGCACCGGGGAGCTGTTTTTT.